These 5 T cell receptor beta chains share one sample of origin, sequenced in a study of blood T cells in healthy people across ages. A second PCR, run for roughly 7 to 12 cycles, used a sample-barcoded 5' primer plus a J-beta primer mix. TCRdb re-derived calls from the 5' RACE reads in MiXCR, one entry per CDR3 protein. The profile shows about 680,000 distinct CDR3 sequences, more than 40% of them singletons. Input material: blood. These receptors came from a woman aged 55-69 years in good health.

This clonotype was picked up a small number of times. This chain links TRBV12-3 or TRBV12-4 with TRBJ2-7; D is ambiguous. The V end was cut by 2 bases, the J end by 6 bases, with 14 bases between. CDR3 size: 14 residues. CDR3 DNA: TGTGCCAGCAGTTTAAGTTTTGTGGCGTCCGAGCAGTACTTC. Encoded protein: CASSLSFVASEQYF.

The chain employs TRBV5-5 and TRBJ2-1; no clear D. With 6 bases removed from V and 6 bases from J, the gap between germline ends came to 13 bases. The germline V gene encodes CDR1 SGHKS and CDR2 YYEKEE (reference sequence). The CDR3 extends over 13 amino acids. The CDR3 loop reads CASTHSTSNEQFF. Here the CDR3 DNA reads TGTGCCAGCACGCACTCGACCAGCAATGAGCAGTTCTTC.

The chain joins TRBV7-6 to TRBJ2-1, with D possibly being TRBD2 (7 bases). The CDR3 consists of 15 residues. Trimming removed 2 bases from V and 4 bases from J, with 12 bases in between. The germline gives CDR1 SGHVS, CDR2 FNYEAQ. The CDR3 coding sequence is TGTGCCAGCAGCTTACCCAGGGGAGGGTACAATGAGCAGTTCTTC. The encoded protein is CASSLPRGGYNEQFF.

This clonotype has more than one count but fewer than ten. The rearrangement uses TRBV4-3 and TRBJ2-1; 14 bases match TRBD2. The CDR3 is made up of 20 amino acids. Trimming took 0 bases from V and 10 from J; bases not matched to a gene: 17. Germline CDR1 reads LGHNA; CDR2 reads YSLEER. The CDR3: CASSQDWTASGLAGVEEQFF. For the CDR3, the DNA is TGCGCCAGCAGCCAAGACTGGACAGCCTCGGGACTAGCGGGAGTGGAGGAGCAGTTCTTC.

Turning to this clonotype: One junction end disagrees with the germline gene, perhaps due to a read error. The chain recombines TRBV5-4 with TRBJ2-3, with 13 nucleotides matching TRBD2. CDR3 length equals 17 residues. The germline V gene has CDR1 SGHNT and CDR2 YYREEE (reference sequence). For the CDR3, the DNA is TGTGCCTGCAGCTTTCGACTAGCGGGAGGCTCCACAGATACGCAGTATTTT. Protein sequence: CACSFRLAGGSTDTQYF. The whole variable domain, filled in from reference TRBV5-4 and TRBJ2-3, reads ETGVTQSPTHLIKTRGQQVTLRCSSQSGHNTVSWYQQALGQGPQFIFQYYREEENGRGNFPPRFSGLQFPNYSSELNVNALELDDSALYLCACSFRLAGGSTDTQYFGPGTRLTVL.